These 24 T cell receptor beta chains were all obtained from the same sample, sequenced in a study of identical twins. TCRdb reprocessed the 5' RACE reads with MiXCR, giving one entry per CDR3 protein. The data hold about 220,000 distinct CDR3 sequences, with approximately 9% observed a single time. The sample was memory (CD45RO+) T cells sorted from blood. The source is a woman between 18 and 30 years old in good health.

The chain combines TRBV19 with TRBJ2-2; the D is unclear. V was cut by 3 bases and J by 0 bases, with 11 bases left in between. The germline gives CDR1 LNHDA, CDR2 SQIVND (reference sequence). CDR3 length equals 16 residues. The CDR3 is CASSMGGRANTGELFF. The CDR3 nucleotides are TGTGCCAGTAGTATGGGCGGCCGAGCGAACACCGGGGAGCTGTTTTTT.

This clonotype was counted only a few times. The rearrangement uses TRBV2 and TRBJ2-4; 11 positions agree with TRBD2. Germline V CDR1 and CDR2: SNHLY, FYNNEI. There are 16 residues in the CDR3. Unmatched junction bases numbered 6, after V lost 6 bases and J lost 2 bases. The CDR3: CASRTSGASTKNIQYF. The CDR3 nucleotides read TGTGCCAGCAGGACTAGCGGGGCCTCGACCAAAAACATTCAGTACTTC.

This clonotype was counted only a few times. V usage is TRBV7-8 and J usage is TRBJ2-1; possibly TRBD1 or TRBD2 for D (7 bases each). Looked up from germline, CDR1 is SGHVS and CDR2 is FQNEAQ. The CDR3 totals 14 residues. The V and J ends lost 5 bases and 10 bases respectively, with 18 bases between them. The chain's CDR3 is CASSTRQGGGEQFF. DNA of the CDR3: TGTGCCAGCAGCACCCGACAGGGAGGGGGCGAGCAGTTCTTC.

V usage is TRBV7-2 and J usage is TRBJ2-6, with unresolved D. Looked up from germline, CDR1 is SGHTA and CDR2 is FQGNSA. V was pared by 0 bases and J by 2 bases, with 8 bases between. The CDR3 totals 16 residues. Here the CDR3 reads CASSLAWGPGANVLTF. As DNA, the CDR3 is TGTGCCAGCAGCTTAGCATGGGGTCCTGGGGCCAACGTCCTGACTTTC.

There are a few counts of this clonotype. The J gene is TRBJ1-1, the V gene TRBV7-4, with a weak D call TRBD1 (5 bases). This CDR3 spans 16 amino acids. Per germline, CDR1 SGHVT and CDR2 SQSDAQ. The V gene lost 3 bases and the J gene lost 4 bases, with 18 bases spanning the gap. This CDR3 reads CASSFIFRVQGTEAFF. The CDR3 region has the DNA TGTGCCAGCAGCTTCATTTTCAGGGTTCAGGGCACTGAAGCTTTCTTT.

In its sample, this clonotype was seen a few times. The DNA of the CDR3 is TGTGCCAGCAGCCAAGGATTGGGGGGGCGGGGCAATGAGCAGTTCTTC. Translation: CASSQGLGGRGNEQFF. The gene calls are TRBV3-1 and TRBJ2-1; TRBD2 is a possible D gene (7 bases). Trimming shortened V by 1 base and J by 6 bases, and 16 bases separated the two germline ends. This CDR3 is 16 amino acids long. Germline V gene sequence: CDR1 LGHDT, CDR2 YNNKEL (reference sequence).

This clonotype was observed a handful of times. The gene calls are TRBV7-8 and TRBJ2-7; the D gene could be TRBD1 or TRBD2 (5 bases each). Trimming left V 6 bases short and J 6 bases short, with 15 bases between. The CDR3 is made up of 13 amino acids. Germline CDR1 is SGHVS and CDR2 is FQNEAQ. CDR3 region: CASSKRERGEQYF. The CDR3 DNA follows: TGTGCCAGCAGTAAGAGGGAGAGGGGCGAGCAGTACTTC.

The sample holds a few counts of this clonotype. The chain joins TRBV5-6 to TRBJ1-6; TRBD1 might be the D (5 bases). Germline values: CDR1 SGHDT, CDR2 YYEEEE. The CDR3 sequence is 14 residues long. Trimming took 3 bases from V and 4 from J, leaving 8 bases between them. The CDR3 nucleotides are TGTGCCAGCAGCTCCAGGGAGTATAATTCACCCCTCCACTTT. This translates into CASSSREYNSPLHF. Variable domain in full (rest from reference TRBV5-6 and TRBJ1-6): DAGVTQSPTHLIKTRGQQVTLRCSPKSGHDTVSWYQQALGQGPQFIFQYYEEEERQRGNFPDRFSGHQFPNYSSELNVNALLLGDSALYLCASSSREYNSPLHFGNGTRLTVT.

The chain carries TRBV20-1 and TRBJ2-1; perhaps TRBD2 as D (6 bases). The germline V and J ends were trimmed by 7 bases and 8 bases, with 18 bases remaining between them. From germline, CDR1 is DFQATT and CDR2 SNEGSKA (reference sequence). This CDR3 has 13 residues. The CDR3 spells CSGRAGGIDEQFF. The CDR3 DNA sequence: TGCAGTGGCAGAGCTGGAGGGATCGATGAGCAGTTCTTC.

This clonotype has only a few counts. The chain combines TRBV7-3 with TRBJ2-5; TRBD2 is a possible D gene (7 bases). CDR1 is SGHTA and CDR2 is FQGTGA in the germline V gene. CDR3 length: 16 amino acids. V gave up 5 bases and J gave up 4 bases, with 20 bases separating them. CDR3 amino acids: CASSREGGASGETQYF. The CDR3 DNA reads TGTGCCAGCAGCCGCGAGGGGGGGGCGAGTGGAGAGACCCAGTACTTC.

This clonotype was detected a few times. The chain links TRBV9 to TRBJ2-1, with 11 bases lining up with TRBD2. This CDR3 is built from 19 residues. V lost 0 bases to trimming and J lost 0 bases; unmatched junction nucleotides: 8. Germline V gives CDR1 SGDLS, CDR2 YYNGEE. The CDR3 reads CASSVAIAGGQSSYNEQFF. The CDR3, as DNA: TGTGCCAGCAGCGTAGCTATAGCGGGAGGGCAAAGCTCCTACAATGAGCAGTTCTTC. Variable domain in full (rest from reference TRBV9 and TRBJ2-1): DSGVTQTPKHLITATGQRVTLRCSPRSGDLSVYWYQQSLDQGLQFLIQYYNGEERAKGNILERFSAQQFPDLHSELNLSSLELGDSALYFCASSVAIAGGQSSYNEQFFGPGTRLTVL.

The genes are TRBV6-1 and TRBJ2-7; TRBD2 aligns across 11 bases. CDR3 size: 15 residues. The ends lost 6 bases at V and 3 bases at J; junction bases unmatched: 7. Germline V CDR1 and CDR2: MNHNS, SASEGT. Here the CDR3 DNA reads TGTGCCAGCAGGCTTGCGGGACTAGCGGACTACGAGCAGTACTTC. It translates to CASRLAGLADYEQYF.

The CDR3 region has the DNA TGTGCCATCGGGGGCCGTACGGGCTACACCTTC. It translates to CAIGGRTGYTF. The chain links TRBV10-3 to TRBJ1-2; possibly TRBD1 for D (6 bases). The CDR3 totals 11 residues. CDR1 is ENHRY and CDR2 is SYGVKD in the germline V gene. V lost 8 bases and J 8 bases, leaving 12 bases between the germline ends.

The chain carries TRBV7-8 and TRBJ2-7, with TRBD2 matching 10 bases. This CDR3 is 15 amino acids long. V was pared by 3 bases and J by 4 bases, with 6 bases of the junction left unmatched. Germline V gene lookup returns CDR1 SGHVS and CDR2 FQNEAQ. CDR3 nucleotides: TGTGCCAGCAGCTTCCGAAGCGGGGGGGCTTACGAGCAGTACTTC. As protein: CASSFRSGGAYEQYF.

This rearrangement joins TRBV12-3 or TRBV12-4 to TRBJ1-3; 12 nucleotides line up with TRBD1. The trim removed 7 bases at V and 6 bases at J, leaving 13 bases unmatched. This CDR3 region has 17 residues. The CDR3 DNA sequence: TGTGCCAGCACCCAAGGCAACCGGGACAGGGGGCAAAACACCATATATTTT. Protein product: CASTQGNRDRGQNTIYF.

This clonotype was picked up a small number of times. The rearrangement joins TRBV10-2 to TRBJ2-7, with D perhaps matching TRBD1 (6 bases). V was clipped by 9 bases and J by 2 bases, with 17 bases between them. The CDR3 totals 14 residues. In germline, CDR1 is WSHSY, CDR2 SAAADI. The CDR3 reads CASTTGTLPYEQYF. The CDR3 DNA follows: TGCGCCAGTACAACCGGGACACTGCCCTACGAGCAGTACTTC.

The J gene is TRBJ2-1, the V gene TRBV7-9, with 10 bases lining up with TRBD2. Germline CDR1 SEHNR, CDR2 FQNEAQ (reference sequence). The CDR3 is 15 amino acids. After removal of 7 bases from V and 8 bases from J, the junction contained 11 bases not matched to a gene. In nucleotides, the CDR3 is TGTGCCAGCAACTCCCTAGCGGGAGTATTCTATGAGCAGTTCTTC. Protein: CASNSLAGVFYEQFF.

The chain recombines TRBV9 with TRBJ2-1; 12 nucleotides align to TRBD2. V was pared by 2 bases and J by 8 bases, with 8 bases of the junction left unmatched. The CDR3 contains 16 residues. CDR1 is SGDLS and CDR2 is YYNGEE in the germline V gene. CDR3 DNA sequence: TGTGCCAGCAGCGTTACTCCTAGCGGGGGGGCCCATGAGCAGTTCTTC. Its translation: CASSVTPSGGAHEQFF.

By share, this clonotype counts as medium-sized. The V gene is TRBV12-3 or TRBV12-4, the J gene TRBJ2-7; tentative D call: TRBD2 (5 bases). The CDR3 is 15 residues long. V gave up 2 bases and J gave up 0 bases, with 11 bases separating them. The CDR3 region is CASSLSGLTSYEQYF. As DNA, the CDR3 is TGTGCCAGCAGTTTAAGCGGTCTAACCTCCTACGAGCAGTACTTC.

This clonotype was observed a single time. This rearrangement joins TRBV30 to TRBJ2-7; D may be TRBD1 or TRBD2 (5 bases each). V was shortened by 0 bases and J by 0 bases, with 15 bases between the two germline ends. This CDR3 comprises 16 residues. Looked up from germline, CDR1 is GTSNPN and CDR2 is SVGIG (reference sequence). As DNA, the CDR3 is TGTGCCTGGAGTGTACGAGGGGCGTCGAGCTCCTACGAGCAGTACTTC. Translating gives CAWSVRGASSSYEQYF.

V and J are TRBV7-3 and TRBJ2-1; 8 nucleotides match TRBD1. Germline V CDR1 and CDR2: SGHTA, FQGTGA. The CDR3 runs 14 residues. The V gene end was trimmed by 6 bases and the J gene end by 2 bases; junction bases not matched to a gene: 3. The DNA for the CDR3 is TGTGCCAGCAGGACAGGGGACGCCTACAATGAGCAGTTCTTC. Protein sequence: CASRTGDAYNEQFF.

In its sample, this clonotype was seen a few times. This rearrangement joins TRBV20-1 to TRBJ2-5, with 16 bases aligning to TRBD2. The germline V gene encodes CDR1 DFQATT and CDR2 SNEGSKA (reference sequence). V was pared by 6 bases and J by 2 bases, with 6 bases of the junction left unmatched. This CDR3 has 16 residues. CDR3 sequence (DNA): TGCAGTGCCAGCGGGACTAGCGGGAGGGTACAAGAGACCCAGTACTTC. Translation gives CSASGTSGRVQETQYF.

This clonotype was counted between two and nine times. The rearrangement uses TRBV19 and TRBJ2-7, with 8 bases lining up with TRBD1. The trim removed 6 bases at V and 1 base at J, leaving 2 bases unmatched. The CDR3 contains 13 residues. The germline V gene encodes CDR1 LNHDA and CDR2 SQIVND (reference sequence). The CDR3 sequence is CASRDRVSYEQYF. The CDR3 bases are TGTGCCAGTAGGGACAGGGTTTCCTACGAGCAGTACTTC.

This clonotype was seen ten or more times. V usage is TRBV7-2 and J usage is TRBJ1-1; the D is unclear. The CDR3 sequence is 13 residues long. CDR1 and CDR2 (germline): SGHTA, FQGNSA. V was cut by 4 bases and J by 8 bases, with 14 bases left in between. The DNA of the CDR3 is TGTGCCAGCAGCTCCGGACGGAATGCCGAAGCTTTCTTT. This codes for CASSSGRNAEAFF.